This TCR beta chain was recorded in a study of OX40 agonist ivuxolimab in advanced cancers. Profiling relied on immunoSEQ multiplex PCR, and the TCRdb table lists in-frame clones only, not all of them. This table has tens of thousands of clones, 70% to 90% appearing once. Germline values: CDR1 SGHTA, CDR2 FQGNSA. This CDR3 contains 14 residues. Trimming removed 3 bases from V and 3 bases from J; junction bases left unmatched: 3. The receptor was derived from an adult with an advanced solid tumor such as melanoma, head and neck, liver or kidney cancer. The rearrangement uses TRBV7-2 and TRBJ2-7, with TRBD2 matching over 9 bases. The source material was CD4+ or CD8+ T cells sorted from blood, sampled in a trial of the OX40 agonist ivuxolimab. CDR3 sequence (DNA): TGTGCCAGCAGCTTTCAGCGGGAGGACTACGAGCAGTACTTC. This sequence encodes CASSFQREDYEQYF.